This T cell receptor beta chain was sequenced in a study of early T cells in non-severe SARS-CoV-2 infection. Across the study: From unsorted whole blood, bulk RNA was sequenced, and the chains remained unpaired.

General study results and limits: Using VDJdb, the matching emphasized anti-spike CD8 responses while missing private and CD4 specificities.

On this clonotype itself: The target antigen is unknown.

Individual cDNA molecules received unique molecular identifiers during library preparation. TCRdb reprocessed the 5' RACE reads with MiXCR, giving one entry per CDR3 protein. The profile shows 55,000 to 75,000 distinct CDR3 sequences, 12% of them singletons. The sequenced sample consisted of whole blood. This sequence originates from an adult who was a healthcare worker with PCR-confirmed SARS-CoV-2 infection or an uninfected control (not recorded which).

The CDR3 spells CSVRAGGETQYF. CDR3 coding DNA: TGCAGCGTCCGTGCGGGAGGAGAGACCCAGTACTTC. V and J are TRBV29-1 and TRBJ2-5, with TRBD2 matching 8 bases. The CDR3 covers 12 residues. CDR1 is SQVTM and CDR2 is ANQGSEA in the germline V gene. V lost 6 bases to trimming and J lost 4 bases; unmatched junction nucleotides: 4.